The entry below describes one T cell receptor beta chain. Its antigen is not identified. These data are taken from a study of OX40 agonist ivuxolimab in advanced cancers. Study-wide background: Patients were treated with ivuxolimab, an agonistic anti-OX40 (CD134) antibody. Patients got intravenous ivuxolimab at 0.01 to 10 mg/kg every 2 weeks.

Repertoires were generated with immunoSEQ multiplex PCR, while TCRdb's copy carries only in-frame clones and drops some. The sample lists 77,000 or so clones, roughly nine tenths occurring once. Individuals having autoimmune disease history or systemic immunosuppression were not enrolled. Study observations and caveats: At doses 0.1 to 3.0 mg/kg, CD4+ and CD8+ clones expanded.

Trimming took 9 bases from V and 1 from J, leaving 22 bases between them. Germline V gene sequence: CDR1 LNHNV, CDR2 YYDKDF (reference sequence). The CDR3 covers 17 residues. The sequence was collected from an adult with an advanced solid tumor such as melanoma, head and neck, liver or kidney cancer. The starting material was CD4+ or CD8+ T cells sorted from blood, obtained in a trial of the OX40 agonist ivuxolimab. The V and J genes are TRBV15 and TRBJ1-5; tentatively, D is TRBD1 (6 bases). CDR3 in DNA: TGTGCCACTAGATACTACTACAGGGCGAGGAGCAATCAGCCCCAGCATTTT. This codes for CATRYYYRARSNQPQHF.